This TCR beta chain was recorded in a study of PD-L1 blockade in urothelial cancer. Background on the study: Patients had been given 0 to 3 earlier chemotherapy regimens.

The assay was immunoSEQ multiplex PCR, and TCRdb's table has in-frame clones only and misses some. The table has some 45,000 clones, 70% to 90% seen once. Time point in this sample: pretreatment peripheral blood. V was pared by 4 bases and J by 0 bases, with 3 bases of the junction left unmatched. This CDR3 has 14 amino acids. Germline-derived CDR1 and CDR2 are SQVTM and ANQGSEA. This specimen consisted of PBMCs, obtained around atezolizumab (anti-PD-L1) treatment. The genes are TRBV29-1 and TRBJ2-7; 10 bases align to TRBD1. The clonotype was recovered from a man in his 60s with urothelial cancer. DNA for the CDR3: TGCAGCGTTGTAGGGGACAGGGGCTCCTACGAGCAGTACTTC. This gives the protein CSVVGDRGSYEQYF.